This T cell receptor beta chain was recovered during a study of cytomegalovirus exposure and HLA in healthy donors. Vbeta (60) and Jbeta (13) primers were used in the PCR. Using immunoSEQ multiplex PCR, the repertoire was profiled, and TCRdb retains in-frame clones only, with some absent. The sample has approximately 150,000 clones; over 70% are singletons. This CDR3 contains 16 residues. Trimming pared 3 bases from V and 2 bases from J, leaving 16 bases between. The V gene's germline CDR1 is KGHSH and CDR2 LQKENI. The gene calls are TRBV18 and TRBJ1-1, with no clear D. Sequencing input: PBMCs. The sequence was collected from a man aged 18-30 years in good health and CMV-seropositive. The CDR3 sequence: CASSPSAPPGNTEAFF. In nucleotides, the CDR3 is TGTGCCAGCTCACCGTCCGCCCCCCCAGGCAACACTGAAGCTTTCTTT.